This T cell receptor beta chain comes out of a study of blood T cell repertoires in COVID-19. On the study more broadly: Acute and convalescent COVID-19 specimens originated in the United States, Italy and Spain. PBMCs, B-cell-depleted T cells, or T cells provided the cDNA or gDNA that made up the material.

This clone showed up just once. In the original analysis: Amplified reference gene primers provided the basis for estimating nucleated cell counts. Clones were read by immunoSEQ multiplex PCR, and TCRdb kept only the in-frame ones, dropping some. V and J calls and clone size come straight from that table; D and trimming were deduced from the DNA. The sample includes fewer than 90,000 clones, over 80% seen only once; the top ten take less than 7.5%. This CDR3 comprises 15 residues. Germline CDR1 reads SNHLY; CDR2 reads FYNNEI. With V trimmed by 4 bases and J by 0 bases, 4 bases remained unmatched. This TCR derives from a woman of 80 years or more with active COVID-19. The sample was peripheral blood. The rearrangement uses TRBV2 and TRBJ2-7, with 9 bases that match TRBD2. The CDR3 DNA reads as TGTGCCAGCAGTGGCAGCGGGAGGAGCTCCTACGAGCAGTACTTC. Amino acid sequence: CASSGSGRSSYEQYF.